The 17 T cell receptor beta chains presented below share a single source sample, sequenced in a study of CD8+ T cells in alopecia areata. Investigators isolated RNA and reverse transcribed it into cDNA to act as the sequencing template. The repertoire was sequenced with immunoSEQ multiplex PCR; TCRdb's copy has only in-frame clones and lacks some. The profile shows 120,000 to 150,000 clones, less than 65% of them singletons. The specimen was CD8+ T cells sorted from blood. Receptors originate from a human donor in good health.

The V gene is TRBV7-8, the J gene TRBJ2-7; no clear D gene. Germline CDR1 and CDR2: SGHVS and FQNEAQ. V was trimmed by 8 bases and J by 3 bases, leaving 11 bases between them. The CDR3 has 12 residues. CDR3 coding DNA: TGTGCCAGCTCGAGCACGATCTACGAGCAGTACTTC. Encoded protein: CASSSTIYEQYF.

The chain employs TRBV28 and TRBJ2-7, with D perhaps TRBD1 or TRBD2 (6 bases each). Germline V CDR1 and CDR2: MDHEN, SYDVKM. This CDR3 comprises 14 residues. V was trimmed by 10 bases and J by 3 bases, leaving 19 bases between them. CDR3 region: CATLGAGGVYEQYF. The CDR3, as DNA: TGTGCCACCCTTGGGGCCGGGGGCGTCTACGAGCAGTACTTC.

The rearrangement joins TRBV4-1 to TRBJ2-7; 10 positions agree with TRBD2. The CDR3 spans 15 residues. CDR1 is MGHRA, CDR2 YSYEKL, per germline. The J segment lost 9 bases and the V segment lost 0 bases, leaving 8 bases of the junction unmatched. CDR3 sequence reads: CASSQDRLAGVRQYF. CDR3 bases: TGCGCCAGCAGCCAAGATCGTCTAGCGGGAGTACGGCAGTACTTC.

This rearrangement joins TRBV27 to TRBJ2-2; TRBD2 aligns across 15 bases. This CDR3 region has 19 residues. The V and J ends lost 2 bases and 1 base, in that order; junction bases with no gene match: 5. Germline V gives CDR1 MNHEY, CDR2 SMNVEV (reference sequence). This CDR3 reads CASSLAGTSGRRNTGELFF. The CDR3 nucleotides are TGTGCCAGCAGTTTAGCCGGGACTAGCGGGAGGAGGAACACCGGGGAGCTGTTTTTT.

The CDR3 region has the DNA TGTGCCTGGAGTGTAAAGTGGGACCCTGAAGCTTTCTTT. This codes for CAWSVKWDPEAFF. The V call is TRBV30, the J call TRBJ1-1; possible D gene TRBD1, 5 bases. There are 13 residues in the CDR3. Trimming removed 0 bases from V and 6 bases from J, with 11 bases in between. Germline CDR1 is GTSNPN and CDR2 is SVGIG (reference sequence).

The gene calls are TRBV7-9 and TRBJ2-3; 11 bases line up with TRBD2. The germline gives CDR1 SEHNR, CDR2 FQNEAQ (reference sequence). V shed 5 bases and J 2 bases; nucleotides not matched to a gene: 3. The CDR3 spans 15 residues. The CDR3: CASSQLAGATDTQYF. The CDR3 nucleotides are TGTGCCAGCAGCCAACTAGCGGGGGCCACAGATACGCAGTATTTT.

This clone appeared a few times. The chain recombines TRBV25-1 with TRBJ1-2; no firm D call. This CDR3 is 13 amino acids long. CDR1 and CDR2 from the germline V gene are MGHDK and SYGVNS. Trimming pared 4 bases from V and 2 bases from J, leaving 8 bases between. The CDR3 DNA is TGTGCCAGCAGTGGGGTTTTCAACTATGGCTACACCTTC. Protein: CASSGVFNYGYTF.

This clone has more than one count but fewer than ten. The same CDR3 can be traced to other DNA sequences in this sample. The chain recombines TRBV29-1 with TRBJ1-2; maybe TRBD1 (6 bases). Germline V gene lookup returns CDR1 SQVTM and CDR2 ANQGSEA. Trimming removed 6 bases at V and 7 bases at J, with 12 bases between. The CDR3 sequence is 11 residues long. In DNA, the CDR3 is TGCAGCGTCGTACTCAGGGGTGGCTACACCTTC. It codes for CSVVLRGGYTF.

The V call is TRBV9, the J call TRBJ2-1; the match to TRBD2 covers 7 bases. V lost 0 bases, J lost 9 bases, and 3 bases stayed unmatched. The CDR3 contains 13 residues. Germline V gives CDR1 SGDLS, CDR2 YYNGEE. As DNA, the CDR3 is TGTGCCAGCAGCGTAGTGTCTAGCGGTGAGCAGTTCTTC. The encoded protein is CASSVVSSGEQFF.

The rearrangement uses TRBV27 and TRBJ2-7, with 7 bases aligning to TRBD1. V lost 5 bases and J lost 6; bases outside the gene matches: 7. This CDR3 has 13 residues. Germline V gene lookup returns CDR1 MNHEY and CDR2 SMNVEV (reference sequence). CDR3 bases: TGTGCCAGCAGTCCGGGGACAGCCTTCGAGCAGTACTTC. This encodes CASSPGTAFEQYF.

This clone came up a few times. The gene calls are TRBV4-1 and TRBJ2-3; D is unresolved. V dropped 2 bases and J dropped 1 base, with 4 bases sitting between them. The CDR3 spans 13 residues. Per the germline V gene, CDR1 is MGHRA and CDR2 is YSYEKL. CDR3 nucleotides: TGCGCCAGCAGCCAAACAGGCACAGATACGCAGTATTTT. Amino acid sequence: CASSQTGTDTQYF.

The chain links TRBV27 to TRBJ2-5; the D gene is possibly TRBD1 (5 bases). This CDR3 is 13 amino acids long. Germline V CDR1 and CDR2: MNHEY, SMNVEV (reference sequence). The germline V and J ends were trimmed by 6 bases and 5 bases, with 13 bases remaining between them. The CDR3 loop is CASSNRQFETQYF. CDR3 in DNA: TGTGCCAGCAGCAACAGACAGTTCGAGACCCAGTACTTC.

The chain combines TRBV5-1 with TRBJ1-2; 9 nucleotides agree with TRBD1. J gave up 6 bases and V 4 bases, and 7 bases lay outside the gene matches. CDR1 and CDR2 (germline): SGHRS, YFSETQ. This CDR3 has 14 amino acids. CDR3 region: CASSLRDRVDGYTF. CDR3 coding DNA: TGCGCCAGCAGCCTCCGGGACAGGGTCGATGGCTACACCTTC.

This clone was seen more than once but under ten times. The chain has TRBV5-4 and TRBJ2-3; 8 bases fit TRBD1. Unmatched junction bases numbered 1, after V lost 0 bases and J lost 4 bases. Germline values: CDR1 SGHNT, CDR2 YYREEE (reference sequence). CDR3 length: 14 residues. The CDR3 DNA sequence: TGTGCCAGCAGCTTGGAGGACAGGGCAGATACGCAGTATTTT. Protein sequence: CASSLEDRADTQYF. The whole variable domain, remainder taken from reference TRBV5-4 and TRBJ2-3, is ETGVTQSPTHLIKTRGQQVTLRCSSQSGHNTVSWYQQALGQGPQFIFQYYREEENGRGNFPPRFSGLQFPNYSSELNVNALELDDSALYLCASSLEDRADTQYFGPGTRLTVL.

The V call is TRBV29-1, the J call TRBJ2-3; TRBD2 agrees at 13 bases. The J segment lost 4 bases and the V segment lost 0 bases, leaving 13 bases of the junction unmatched. This CDR3 contains 19 residues. Germline V CDR1 and CDR2: SQVTM, ANQGSEA. The CDR3 DNA sequence: TGCAGCGTTGAAGATCCCTCCCGCCGGACTAGCGGGAGAGCAGATACGCAGTATTTT. This codes for CSVEDPSRRTSGRADTQYF.

This clone was seen more than once but under ten times. The rearrangement links TRBV11-2 to TRBJ2-1; D ambiguous. CDR3 length equals 12 residues. Germline V gene lookup returns CDR1 SGHAT and CDR2 FQNNGV. Trimming removed 2 bases from V and 2 bases from J, with 1 base in between. CDR3 sequence reads: CASSLPYNEQFF. The CDR3 DNA sequence: TGTGCCAGCAGCTTACCCTACAATGAGCAGTTCTTC.

The genes are TRBV10-3 and TRBJ2-7, with D perhaps TRBD1 (6 bases). Germline V lookup: CDR1 ENHRY, CDR2 SYGVKD. Trimming removed 7 bases at V and 3 bases at J, with 16 bases between. The CDR3 sequence is 14 residues long. The CDR3 is CAINSDRSNYEQYF. The DNA of the CDR3 is TGTGCCATCAACAGTGACAGGTCAAACTACGAGCAGTACTTC.